This entry describes one T cell receptor (beta chain). The sample is drawn from a study of blood T cell repertoires in COVID-19. Study in general: Sites in the United States, Italy and Spain provided acute and convalescent COVID-19 samples. T cells, B-cell-depleted T cells, or PBMCs provided the cDNA or gDNA that served as material.

CDR3 length: 13 amino acids. V lost 4 bases to trimming and J lost 5 bases, with 11 bases between them. Germline V gene data show CDR1 as MNHEY and CDR2 as SVGAGI. Study processing details: Reference gene primers were amplified, and this amplification served to estimate nucleated cell counts. TCRdb keeps only in-frame clones here, not all; method: immunoSEQ multiplex PCR. Clone size and V and J calls were adopted from that table, with D and trimming inferred from the DNA. In the table there are approximately 410,000 clones, 86% of which are singletons. The V gene is TRBV6-5, the J gene TRBJ1-1; perhaps TRBD1 as D (5 bases). The source of this sequence is a woman in her twenties or thirties with active or convalescent COVID-19. The sequenced material came from peripheral blood. CDR3 in DNA: TGTGCCAGCAGTTCCTCAGGGAGGACTGAAGCTTTCTTT. Translating gives CASSSSGRTEAFF.